The 27 T cell receptor beta chains listed next were all sequenced from one sample in a study of siplizumab effects on memory and regulatory T cells. Sequencing used immunoSEQ multiplex PCR; TCRdb keeps in-frame clones, though not all of them. This sample has about 99,000 clones, with over 90% found just once. Sequences were obtained from Tregs sorted from blood. The receptors originated from a human donor in good health.

The chain has TRBV10-3 and TRBJ1-1; TRBD1 agrees at 8 bases. The trim removed 2 bases at V and 4 bases at J, leaving 6 bases unmatched. The V gene's germline CDR1 is ENHRY and CDR2 SYGVKD. The CDR3 runs to 15 residues. CDR3 in DNA: TGTGCCATCAGTGAGCGGACAGGGATCAGCACTGAAGCTTTCTTT. The encoded protein is CAISERTGISTEAFF.

This chain joins TRBV18 and TRBJ1-1; tentative D call: TRBD1 (5 bases). CDR3 length equals 14 residues. Trimming took 2 bases from V and 4 from J, leaving 11 bases between them. Germline V gene data show CDR1 as KGHSH and CDR2 as LQKENI. CDR3 bases: TGTGCCAGCTCACCAAAGGGGCGCGGCACTGAAGCTTTCTTT. Protein product: CASSPKGRGTEAFF.

The CDR3 nucleotides are TGCGCCAGCAGCCGCGAGGAGGGGCCCTACGAGCAGTACTTC. This translates into CASSREEGPYEQYF. V is TRBV4-1 and J is TRBJ2-7; tentatively, D is TRBD2 (6 bases). The germline CDR1 and CDR2 sequences are MGHRA and YSYEKL. The CDR3 covers 14 residues. V shed 4 bases and J shed 2 bases, with 12 bases lying between them.

The chain employs TRBV29-1 and TRBJ1-5; tentatively, D is TRBD1 (6 bases). The CDR3 has 13 amino acids. V lost 5 bases and J lost 3, with 11 bases in between. In germline, CDR1 is SQVTM, CDR2 ANQGSEA. CDR3 sequence (DNA): TGCAGCGTTTCTGGGGGGCCCAATCAGCCCCAGCATTTT. It translates to CSVSGGPNQPQHF.

The rearrangement joins TRBV30 to TRBJ1-6, with D uncertain. Germline V gene lookup returns CDR1 GTSNPN and CDR2 SVGIG (reference sequence). Trimming pared 1 base from V and 8 bases from J, leaving 12 bases between. The CDR3 length is 14 residues. CDR3 in amino acids: CAWSASRRDSPLHF. The CDR3 DNA reads TGTGCCTGGAGTGCTTCCCGGCGAGATTCACCCCTCCACTTT.

The chain recombines TRBV6-1 with TRBJ2-2, with 9 bases fitting TRBD1. The junction had 5 bases not matched to a gene; V was cut back by 6 bases and J by 3 bases. This CDR3 has 15 amino acids. Per the germline V gene, CDR1 is MNHNS and CDR2 is SASEGT. CDR3 loop: CASRGDRAYTGELFF. Here the CDR3 DNA reads TGTGCCAGCAGGGGGGACAGGGCGTACACCGGGGAGCTGTTTTTT.

This chain links TRBV4-1 with TRBJ1-2, with 8 bases that match TRBD1. The CDR3 totals 15 residues. Germline trimming cut 3 bases from V and 6 bases from J; bases unmatched to any gene: 9. Per the germline V gene, CDR1 is MGHRA and CDR2 is YSYEKL. The CDR3 nucleotides are TGCGCCAGCAGCCAGGGCTACAGGGGGGTAAATGGCTACACCTTC. Its translation is CASSQGYRGVNGYTF.

The chain combines TRBV9 with TRBJ2-2; TRBD1 matches 7 bases. CDR1 and CDR2 (germline): SGDLS, YYNGEE. The J segment lost 5 bases and the V segment lost 4 bases, leaving 5 bases of the junction unmatched. The CDR3 loop spans 14 amino acids. The CDR3 DNA is TGTGCCAGCAGCCATACGACAGGGACCGGGGAGCTGTTTTTT. Translating gives CASSHTTGTGELFF.

This clone was observed a few times. The rearrangement uses TRBV7-2 and TRBJ2-3; a weak D match, TRBD1 (6 bases). Germline CDR1 is SGHTA and CDR2 is FQGNSA. The CDR3 totals 18 residues. Trimming pared 5 bases from V and 0 bases from J, leaving 21 bases between. CDR3 coding DNA: TGTGCCAGCAGCCGAATCATCGCCGGGACACGCAGCACAGATACGCAGTATTTT. This sequence encodes CASSRIIAGTRSTDTQYF.

Concerning this clone: At one of its ends the junction is not consistent with the germline gene, which may arise from a read error. The rearrangement joins TRBV2 to TRBJ2-6; 8 nucleotides align to TRBD1. Germline CDR1 SNHLY, CDR2 FYNNEI. The CDR3 loop spans 18 amino acids. The CDR3 is CASREARTGSSGANVLTF. CDR3 nucleotides: TGTGCCAGCAGGGAAGCAAGGACAGGGAGCTCTGGGGCCAACGTCCTGACTTTC.

This chain joins TRBV7-9 and TRBJ2-2; D unclear. CDR3 length: 15 amino acids. With 1 base removed from V and 8 bases from J, the gap between germline ends came to 14 bases. Looked up from germline, CDR1 is SEHNR and CDR2 is FQNEAQ (reference sequence). The CDR3 DNA reads TGTGCCAGCAGCTTAGACGGCCCCGCGACGGGGGAGCTGTTTTTT. Residues: CASSLDGPATGELFF.

This chain links TRBV7-8 with TRBJ2-1; 11 nucleotides match TRBD2. Germline V gene sequence: CDR1 SGHVS, CDR2 FQNEAQ. The CDR3 contains 13 residues. This CDR3 reads CATSGSYTNEQFF. The CDR3 DNA reads TGTGCTACTAGCGGGAGCTACACAAATGAGCAGTTCTTC.

The chain joins TRBV27 to TRBJ2-1; D is uncertain. The CDR3 consists of 12 residues. Germline V gene lookup returns CDR1 MNHEY and CDR2 SMNVEV (reference sequence). The V end lost 4 bases, the J end lost 9 bases, and 10 bases lay between the germline ends. The CDR3 DNA follows: TGTGCCAGCAGTTCTCCTTTGGGTGAGCAGTTCTTC. Residues: CASSSPLGEQFF.

This clone was seen only once. The CDR3: CAISQASYEQYF. CDR3 nucleotides: TGTGCCATCAGCCAGGCCTCCTACGAGCAGTACTTC. The gene calls are TRBV10-3 and TRBJ2-7; D gene ambiguous. The CDR3 totals 12 residues. Germline CDR1 and CDR2: ENHRY and SYGVKD. With 6 bases removed from V and 0 bases from J, the gap between germline ends came to 6 bases.

The chain recombines TRBV5-4 with TRBJ1-2; D may be TRBD1 (5 bases). V lost 4 bases to trimming and J lost 5 bases, with 18 bases between them. CDR1 SGHNT and CDR2 YYREEE come from the germline V gene (reference sequence). The CDR3 covers 15 residues. The CDR3 is CASSPTGQGGYGYTF. The CDR3 region has the DNA TGTGCCAGCAGCCCGACCGGCCAGGGAGGGTATGGCTACACCTTC.

This clone was detected only once. The chain couples TRBV5-1 to TRBJ2-7; D is unclear. The CDR3 extends over 13 amino acids. Germline-derived CDR1 and CDR2 are SGHRS and YFSETQ. The V and J ends lost 3 bases and 5 bases respectively, with 12 bases between them. CDR3 DNA sequence: TGCGCCAGCAGCTCGAATATGTGGGACGAGCAGTACTTC. Its translation: CASSSNMWDEQYF.

The chain uses TRBV2 and TRBJ1-2, with TRBD1 matching over 10 bases. Germline CDR1 SNHLY, CDR2 FYNNEI. Unmatched junction bases numbered 4, after V lost 6 bases and J lost 3 bases. CDR3 length: 14 residues. The CDR3 protein is CASRSGQGDYGYTF. In DNA form, the CDR3 reads TGTGCCAGCAGATCCGGACAGGGGGACTATGGCTACACCTTC.

The rearrangement uses TRBV6-1 and TRBJ2-2, with D possibly matching TRBD2 (7 bases). The germline CDR1 and CDR2 sequences are MNHNS and SASEGT. The CDR3 covers 14 residues. Trimming left V 7 bases short and J 6 bases short, with 15 bases between. The CDR3 region has the DNA TGTGCCAGCAAATTCGGGGGGCAGGCCGGGGAGCTGTTTTTT. This encodes CASKFGGQAGELFF.

CDR3: CSVEEGTDTQYF. Here the CDR3 DNA reads TGCAGCGTTGAGGAGGGGACGGATACGCAGTATTTT. The genes are TRBV29-1 and TRBJ2-3, with D perhaps matching TRBD2 (6 bases). Trimming left V 3 bases short and J 6 bases short, with 10 bases between. This CDR3 comprises 12 residues. The germline CDR1 and CDR2 sequences are SQVTM and ANQGSEA.

The count of this clone is one. The genes are TRBV6-5 and TRBJ1-2; no definite D call. Per germline, CDR1 MNHEY and CDR2 SVGAGI. The CDR3 extends over 14 amino acids. V lost 6 bases and J 0 bases, leaving 11 bases between the germline ends. This CDR3 reads CASRAPGANYGYTF. The CDR3 DNA follows: TGTGCCAGCAGGGCGCCCGGAGCTAACTATGGCTACACCTTC.

The chain combines TRBV18 with TRBJ1-4; tentatively, D is TRBD1 (6 bases). The V end was cut by 3 bases, the J end by 9 bases, with 17 bases between. Germline CDR1 reads KGHSH; CDR2 reads LQKENI. The CDR3 length is 15 residues. Written as DNA, the CDR3 is TGTGCCAGCTCACCCTCTAGGGGGGCTGCGAAAAAACTGTTTTTT. Translation: CASSPSRGAAKKLFF.

This CDR3 is CASSRDRESLGAGELFF. DNA of the CDR3: TGTGCCAGCAGCCGGGACAGGGAATCACTTGGGGCCGGGGAGCTGTTTTTT. The gene calls are TRBV7-3 and TRBJ2-2; 9 positions agree with TRBD1. Germline CDR1 and CDR2: SGHTA and FQGTGA. The CDR3 consists of 17 residues. V lost 5 bases to trimming and J lost 6 bases; unmatched junction nucleotides: 13.

The V gene is TRBV6-1, the J gene TRBJ2-7, with 8 bases identical to TRBD1. Germline CDR1 is MNHNS and CDR2 is SASEGT. The CDR3 is 15 amino acids. Trimming cost V 4 bases and J 3 bases; bases outside gene matches: 8. CDR3 coding DNA: TGTGCCAGCAGTGTCGCAGCAGGGGGCAGCTACGAGCAGTACTTC. This gives the protein CASSVAAGGSYEQYF.

The chain uses TRBV19 and TRBJ2-6; tentatively, D is TRBD2 (5 bases). Germline loops: CDR1 LNHDA, CDR2 SQIVND (reference sequence). Trimming pared 4 bases from V and 5 bases from J, leaving 9 bases between. The CDR3 extends over 14 amino acids. CDR3 protein: CASSTGLRANVLTF. CDR3 bases: TGTGCCAGTAGTACCGGACTTAGGGCCAACGTCCTGACTTTC.

V gene TRBV2 combines with J gene TRBJ2-2; D gene ambiguous. V lost 7 bases, J lost 4 bases, and 10 bases lay in between. CDR1 and CDR2 (germline): SNHLY, FYNNEI. The CDR3 has 13 amino acids. In DNA form, the CDR3 reads TGTGCCAGCATGGTTTACTTCACCGGGGAGCTGTTTTTT. Amino acids: CASMVYFTGELFF.

This clone came up once. This chain joins TRBV7-2 and TRBJ2-5; no clear D gene. The CDR3 is 11 amino acids. V was cut by 4 bases and J by 2 bases, with 2 bases left in between. Looked up from germline, CDR1 is SGHTA and CDR2 is FQGNSA. Here the CDR3 DNA reads TGTGCCAGCAGCTCTCAAGAGACCCAGTACTTC. Translated, it gives CASSSQETQYF.

This chain connects TRBV6-1 to TRBJ2-7; TRBD2 matches at 11 bases. The CDR3 loop spans 16 amino acids. V shed 4 bases and J 6 bases; nucleotides not matched to a gene: 11. CDR1 and CDR2 (germline): MNHNS, SASEGT. This CDR3 is CASSVMQLAGASEQYF. As DNA, the CDR3 is TGTGCCAGCAGTGTTATGCAACTAGCGGGAGCCAGCGAGCAGTACTTC.